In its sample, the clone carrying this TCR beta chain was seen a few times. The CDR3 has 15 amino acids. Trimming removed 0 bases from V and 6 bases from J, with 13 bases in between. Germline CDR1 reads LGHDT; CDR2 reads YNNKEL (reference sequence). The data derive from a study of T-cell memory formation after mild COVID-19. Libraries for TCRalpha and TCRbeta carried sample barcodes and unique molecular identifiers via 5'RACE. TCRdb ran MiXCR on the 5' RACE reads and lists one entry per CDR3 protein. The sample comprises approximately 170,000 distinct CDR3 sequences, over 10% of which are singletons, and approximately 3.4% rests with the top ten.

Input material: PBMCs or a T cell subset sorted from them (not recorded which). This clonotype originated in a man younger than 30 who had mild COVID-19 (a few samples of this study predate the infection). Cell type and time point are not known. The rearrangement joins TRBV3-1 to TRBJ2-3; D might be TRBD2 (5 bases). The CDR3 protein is CASSQDRYRGDTQYF. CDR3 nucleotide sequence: TGTGCCAGCAGCCAAGATCGGTACCGCGGGGATACGCAGTATTTT.